The 25 T cell receptor beta chains below were found in one sample sequenced in a study of cytomegalovirus exposure and HLA in healthy donors. The study ran its PCR with 60 Vbeta and 13 Jbeta primers. The protocol was immunoSEQ multiplex PCR, while the TCRdb copy is restricted to in-frame clones and leaves out a portion. The sample records about 200,000 clones, approximately 87% being singletons. Sequencing was carried out using PBMCs. These receptors were obtained from a man in his thirties or forties in good health and CMV-seronegative.

As for this clone: Other DNA sequences in this specimen translate into the identical CDR3. V gene TRBV5-4 combines with J gene TRBJ1-6; 9 nucleotides match TRBD1. From germline, CDR1 is SGHNT and CDR2 YYREEE (reference sequence). With 4 bases clipped from V and 7 bases from J, the junction kept 6 bases outside the gene matches. The CDR3 extends over 15 amino acids. CDR3: CASSIRDRVNSPLHF. The DNA for the CDR3 is TGTGCCAGCAGCATCCGGGACAGGGTAAATTCACCCCTCCACTTT.

This clone has more than one count but fewer than ten. The gene calls are TRBV18 and TRBJ2-3; D uncertain. Trimming removed 4 bases at V and 4 bases at J, with 15 bases between. This CDR3 comprises 15 residues. Germline V lookup: CDR1 KGHSH, CDR2 LQKENI. This chain's CDR3 is CASSHKNSRPDTQYF. DNA for the CDR3: TGTGCCAGCTCACACAAAAACAGCCGCCCAGATACGCAGTATTTT.

The V and J genes are TRBV7-2 and TRBJ2-5; no clear D gene. CDR1 is SGHTA and CDR2 is FQGNSA in the germline V gene. V shed 4 bases and J shed 0 bases, with 6 bases lying between them. CDR3 size: 13 residues. The CDR3 sequence is CASSSTDQETQYF. CDR3 bases: TGTGCCAGCAGCTCAACAGACCAAGAGACCCAGTACTTC. Drawing the rest from reference TRBV7-2 and TRBJ2-5, the complete variable domain is GAGVSQSPSNKVTEKGKDVELRCDPISGHTALYWYRQSLGQGLEFLIYFQGNSAPDKSGLPSDRFSAERTGGSVSTLTIQRTQQEDSAVYLCASSSTDQETQYFGPGTRLLVL.

The chain links TRBV19 to TRBJ2-2; tentative D call: TRBD2 (5 bases). Trimming removed 7 bases from V and 3 bases from J, with 6 bases in between. CDR3 length: 12 residues. Germline V gives CDR1 LNHDA, CDR2 SQIVND (reference sequence). DNA of the CDR3: TGTGCCAGTATGCGGGACACCGGGGAGCTGTTTTTT. Encoded protein: CASMRDTGELFF.

The chain is built from TRBV19 and TRBJ2-6; D gene unclear. The germline V and J ends were trimmed by 2 bases and 1 base, with 3 bases remaining between them. The CDR3 is made up of 14 amino acids. CDR1 and CDR2 from the germline V gene are LNHDA and SQIVND (reference sequence). DNA for the CDR3: TGTGCCAGTAGTATACGGTCTGGGGCCAACGTCCTGACTTTC. This codes for CASSIRSGANVLTF.

V is TRBV5-4 and J is TRBJ2-3; 9 positions match TRBD1. The CDR3 length is 14 residues. J lost 4 bases, V lost 4 bases, and 4 bases had no gene match. Per germline, CDR1 SGHNT and CDR2 YYREEE (reference sequence). The CDR3 loop is CASSPGQGSDTQYF. The CDR3 nucleotides read TGTGCCAGCAGCCCGGGACAGGGCTCAGATACGCAGTATTTT.

The chain combines TRBV11-2 with TRBJ1-1; tentative D call: TRBD1 (6 bases). Germline V gives CDR1 SGHAT, CDR2 FQNNGV. The CDR3 length is 14 residues. V lost 1 base, J lost 6 bases, and 12 bases lay in between. The CDR3 loop is CASSLGWGQAEAFF. In DNA, the CDR3 is TGTGCCAGCAGCTTAGGGTGGGGGCAGGCTGAAGCTTTCTTT.

J is TRBJ1-5 and V is TRBV6-6, with D hard to call. The CDR3 totals 11 residues. From germline, CDR1 is MNHNY and CDR2 SVGAGI (reference sequence). Trimming removed 7 bases at V and 3 bases at J, with 4 bases between. The CDR3 reads CASTNNQPQHF. DNA for the CDR3: TGTGCCAGCACCAACAATCAGCCCCAGCATTTT.

V gene TRBV5-4 combines with J gene TRBJ1-2, with D possibly being TRBD1 (5 bases). Germline V gives CDR1 SGHNT, CDR2 YYREEE (reference sequence). CDR3 length: 14 residues. Trimming left V 4 bases short and J 0 bases short, with 10 bases between. The CDR3 nucleotides read TGTGCCAGCAGCCCCGGACAAGCTAACTATGGCTACACCTTC. As protein: CASSPGQANYGYTF. The whole variable domain, filled in from reference TRBV5-4 and TRBJ1-2, reads ETGVTQSPTHLIKTRGQQVTLRCSSQSGHNTVSWYQQALGQGPQFIFQYYREEENGRGNFPPRFSGLQFPNYSSELNVNALELDDSALYLCASSPGQANYGYTFGSGTRLTVV.

The chain is built from TRBV27 and TRBJ2-4, with a weak D call TRBD1 (6 bases). Germline CDR1 is MNHEY and CDR2 is SMNVEV (reference sequence). V gave up 4 bases and J gave up 5 bases, with 9 bases separating them. CDR3 length: 13 amino acids. CDR3 sequence (DNA): TGTGCCAGCAGTTATAACAGGGAAAACATTCAGTACTTC. This encodes CASSYNRENIQYF.

The V and J genes are TRBV27 and TRBJ1-1; the D gene is possibly TRBD1 (6 bases). This CDR3 spans 13 amino acids. Trimming cost V 2 bases and J 9 bases, with 13 bases left between them. Per the germline V gene, CDR1 is MNHEY and CDR2 is SMNVEV (reference sequence). CDR3 protein: CASSLKGQGQAFF. CDR3 bases: TGTGCCAGCAGTTTAAAGGGACAAGGGCAAGCTTTCTTT.

The V gene is TRBV6-6, the J gene TRBJ1-2; 7 bases match TRBD1. V dropped 5 bases and J dropped 3; count of bases not matched to a gene: 6. The germline gives CDR1 MNHNY, CDR2 SVGAGI (reference sequence). The CDR3 extends over 14 amino acids. As DNA, the CDR3 is TGTGCCAGCAGTCCACCGGGACAGTACTATGGCTACACCTTC. It translates to CASSPPGQYYGYTF.

The chain joins TRBV18 to TRBJ2-7; D possibly corresponds to TRBD2 (5 bases). CDR3 length: 14 amino acids. Germline CDR1 is KGHSH and CDR2 is LQKENI. V was cut by 8 bases and J by 2 bases, with 16 bases left in between. The CDR3 loop is CASHPDSPAYEQYF. CDR3 DNA: TGTGCCAGCCACCCGGACTCTCCCGCCTACGAGCAGTACTTC.

The chain employs TRBV25-1 and TRBJ2-4; possibly TRBD2 for D (5 bases). The CDR3 is 13 residues long. V was pared by 3 bases and J by 6 bases, with 9 bases between. Germline values: CDR1 MGHDK, CDR2 SYGVNS. The CDR3 nucleotides are TGTGCCAGCAGTGATACTCGGGGAAACATTCAGTACTTC. Amino acids: CASSDTRGNIQYF.

The rearrangement joins TRBV6-6 to TRBJ2-3; D may be TRBD2 (5 bases). This CDR3 contains 12 residues. Germline V gives CDR1 MNHNY, CDR2 SVGAGI (reference sequence). V was cut by 2 bases and J by 8 bases, with 8 bases left in between. The CDR3 sequence is CASSYGEGTQYF. CDR3 nucleotide sequence: TGTGCCAGCAGTTACGGCGAGGGTACGCAGTATTTT.

The V gene is TRBV11-2, the J gene TRBJ2-5, with D perhaps matching TRBD1 (6 bases). The CDR3 is 17 residues long. The V and J ends lost 5 bases and 5 bases respectively, with 24 bases between them. CDR1 and CDR2 from the germline V gene are SGHAT and FQNNGV. The CDR3 nucleotides read TGTGCCAGCAGCATACGAACCCCCTCTGGGACACAGGAGACCCAGTACTTC. Its translation is CASSIRTPSGTQETQYF.

The chain couples TRBV2 to TRBJ1-5; maybe TRBD1 (5 bases). CDR3 length equals 13 residues. Germline V gene sequence: CDR1 SNHLY, CDR2 FYNNEI. Between the trimmed V and J ends, which lost 7 bases and 0 bases, there was a span of 7 bases. The CDR3 here is CASNQGSNQPQHF. In DNA form, the CDR3 reads TGTGCCAGCAACCAGGGTAGCAATCAGCCCCAGCATTTT.

This clone was detected only once. The chain couples TRBV27 to TRBJ1-3; TRBD1 aligns across 10 bases. V shed 2 bases, J shed 3 bases, and the junction held 22 bases outside the gene matches. The CDR3 is 22 residues long. Looked up from germline, CDR1 is MNHEY and CDR2 is SMNVEV (reference sequence). The CDR3 region is CASSLPSPSGTGALPCGNTIYF. CDR3 in DNA: TGTGCCAGCAGTTTACCATCGCCTTCCGGGACAGGGGCCCTGCCTTGTGGAAACACCATATATTTT.

J is TRBJ2-3 and V is TRBV19; TRBD2 agrees at 10 bases. Germline lookup yields CDR1 LNHDA and CDR2 SQIVND (reference sequence). V lost 5 bases to trimming and J lost 0 bases; unmatched junction nucleotides: 2. The CDR3 consists of 15 residues. As DNA, the CDR3 is TGTGCCAGTAGTTGGACTAGCGGAAGCACAGATACGCAGTATTTT. The encoded protein is CASSWTSGSTDTQYF.

J is TRBJ2-5 and V is TRBV25-1, with a possible D match to TRBD1 (7 bases). Trimming took off 5 bases at V and 6 bases at J, with 13 bases between the two ends. This CDR3 is 13 amino acids long. Germline lookup yields CDR1 MGHDK and CDR2 SYGVNS. The CDR3 sequence is CASSQGGLKTQYF. DNA for the CDR3: TGTGCCAGCAGTCAGGGGGGCTTAAAGACCCAGTACTTC.

This clone was seen only a few times. The chain carries TRBV19 and TRBJ2-1; perhaps TRBD1 as D (5 bases). The germline CDR1 and CDR2 sequences are LNHDA and SQIVND (reference sequence). There are 15 residues in the CDR3. Trimming removed 7 bases from V and 0 bases from J, with 13 bases in between. The CDR3 spells CASTIGHTSYNEQFF. For the CDR3, the DNA is TGTGCCAGTACGATTGGACATACCTCCTACAATGAGCAGTTCTTC.

The V and J genes are TRBV5-1 and TRBJ2-3, with D perhaps matching TRBD2 (6 bases). There are 16 residues in the CDR3. Germline lookup yields CDR1 SGHRS and CDR2 YFSETQ. Trimming shortened V by 0 bases and J by 2 bases, and 13 bases separated the two germline ends. This CDR3 is CASSLAYSGITDTQYF. The DNA for the CDR3 is TGCGCCAGCAGCTTGGCCTATAGCGGAATCACAGATACGCAGTATTTT.

The chain combines TRBV7-9 with TRBJ1-2; TRBD1 aligns across 7 bases. Germline trimming cut 3 bases from V and 4 bases from J; bases unmatched to any gene: 5. CDR1 and CDR2 from the germline V gene are SEHNR and FQNEAQ (reference sequence). The CDR3 spans 14 residues. The CDR3 DNA sequence: TGTGCCAGCAGCTTGGCAGGGGGTACCTATGGCTACACCTTC. Translation gives CASSLAGGTYGYTF.

The rearrangement joins TRBV5-1 to TRBJ2-7, with 9 nucleotides matching TRBD1. The length of the CDR3 is 12 residues. CDR1 is SGHRS, CDR2 YFSETQ, per germline. V was pared by 7 bases and J by 5 bases, with 4 bases of the junction left unmatched. The CDR3 DNA sequence: TGCGCCAGCCGGGACAGGGTAAACGAGCAGTACTTC. This translates into CASRDRVNEQYF.

The chain employs TRBV30 and TRBJ2-7, with D possibly TRBD2 on 6 matching bases. This CDR3 region has 17 residues. Germline V gene data show CDR1 as GTSNPN and CDR2 as SVGIG (reference sequence). V was trimmed by 2 bases and J by 3 bases, leaving 23 bases between them. CDR3 region: CAWSPLAPGGTLYEQYF. The CDR3 DNA sequence: TGTGCCTGGAGTCCCTTGGCGCCCGGGGGAACCCTCTACGAGCAGTACTTC. The complete variable domain, with remaining parts taken from reference TRBV30 and TRBJ2-7, reads SQTIHQWPATLVQPVGSPLSLECTVEGTSNPNLYWYRQAAGRGLQLLFYSVGIGQISSEVPQNLSASRPQDRQFILSSKKLLLSDSGFYLCAWSPLAPGGTLYEQYFGPGTRLTVT.